The present T cell receptor beta chain was sequenced within a study of neoadjuvant anti-PD-1 for oral cavity cancer (dated by TCRdb to the early 2020s). In the study overall: Patients mostly received three to four biweekly doses of nivolumab at 3 mg/kg before curative-intent surgical resection. For patients who did not progress, a fourth nivolumab dose was given around day 43, followed by definitive surgical resection on days 50-56. Patients with complete response, partial response or stable disease by RECIST 1.1 were defined as responders, whereas patients with progression were defined as non-responders. The parent correlative cohort had around 13 patients and a response rate of roughly 31%.

For deep sequencing of PBMC libraries, mostly 480 ng of input genomic DNA was used, and six replicates were run per sample. The immunoSEQ hsTCRbeta kit was used to prepare TCRbeta libraries according to the manufacturer's instructions. The completed libraries were mixed into a single pool at 3 nM, then sequenced with an Illumina NovaSeq 6000 S4 flow cell. Per the source publication's procedure: The immunoSEQ Analyzer was used for raw data preprocessing and quality control. The analysis was limited to productive rearrangements, and each clonotype was defined by a unique CDR3 amino acid sequence. Repertoire clonality was estimated as the Gini-Simpson index, which was computed with the R package tcR. Student's t test was used to compare Gini indices, while Pearson correlation assessed associations with tumor size change. TCRdb stores this immuneACCESS table with in-frame sequences only. Part of the clones is absent; in the studies checked, under half of the shortfall reflects unresolved V genes, and no reason is known for the rest. For V, J and clone size, that table is used; D and trimming come from the DNA. The table for this sample lists about 13,000 clones; roughly two thirds of them were counted only once. Clones ranked in the top ten supply around 3.3% of the sample.

The intended sense of this specimen's time point label: after neoadjuvant nivolumab, at surgical resection. Patients were newly diagnosed with stage II-IVA oral cavity squamous cell carcinoma and had received no prior systemic or radiation treatment. The cohort consisted of patients with HPV-negative, locally advanced oral cavity squamous cell carcinoma. No culture maintenance or expansion was done, as the peripheral blood mononuclear cells went straight to analysis. Samples came from a longitudinal correlative study of a single-arm phase II trial of neoadjuvant nivolumab in oral cavity squamous cell carcinoma. Subject-matched pre- and post-treatment PBMCs and tumors from three responders and three non-responders were subjected to genomic DNA-based TCRbeta sequencing. Peripheral blood mononuclear cells were collected once before nivolumab treatment and again after treatment, at the time of surgery. The Maxwell RSC DNA from Cells kit was used to extract genomic DNA from PBMCs.

CDR1 and CDR2 are drawn from the germline V gene: ENHRY, SYGVKD. V loses 5 bases, J loses 0 bases, and the germline ends lie 7 bases apart. The CDR3 holds 13 amino acids from the cysteine to the phenylalanine. Here the CDR3 DNA is all that survives: 39 bases in frame from base 1. Concerning this clone: The target of this receptor is not known. Base qualities are not recorded, but no much larger clone differs from it by a single base.

Overall study outcomes, separate from this receptor: A higher pretreatment blood Treg/Th17 ratio correlated with both higher pretreatment blood TCRbeta clonality and lower post-treatment tumor TCRbeta clonality. Only a few patients per response group were included in the TCR analyses, and the authors called for validation in larger cohorts. After neoadjuvant nivolumab, significantly higher T cell clonality (Gini index) was found within PBMCs in non-responders than in responders.

Sequenced here: PBMCs, sampled after nivolumab (anti-PD-1) treatment. The TCR comes from a person aged 40 to 85 with oral cavity squamous cell carcinoma. The V and J segments used are TRBV10-3 and TRBJ2-5; the D gene identity is not certain. Here the CDR3 is given as CAISTLYQETQYF. The sequenced DNA is TGTGCCATCAGTACATTGTACCAAGAGACCCAGTACTTC.